This is a list of T cell receptor beta chains from one sample in a study of cytomegalovirus exposure and HLA in healthy donors. Libraries were prepared by immunoSEQ multiplex PCR; TCRdb keeps only in-frame clonotypes and omits some of them. The profile shows some 140,000 clones, 65% to 80% of them singletons. The sequenced sample consisted of PBMCs. Receptor source: a man aged 18 to 30 in good health and CMV-seronegative. The CDR3 runs from the conserved cysteine through the conserved F or W. D genes are given only for firm matches. Clone sizes are given selectively: once, few, many, or a class where the clone is expanded.

j_call: TRBJ1-6
v_call: TRBV6-5
clone_size: .
d_call: .
cdr3_aa: CASTSEGSPLHF
cdr3_nt: TGTGCCAGCACCTCGGAGGGTTCACCCCTCCACTTT

j_call: TRBJ2-3
v_call: TRBV27
clone_size: .
d_call: TRBD2
cdr3_aa: CASSHGTSGGAYTQYF
cdr3_nt: TGTGCCAGCAGTCACGGGACTAGCGGGGGGGCCTATACGCAGTATTTT

j_call: TRBJ2-5
v_call: TRBV11-3
clone_size: .
d_call: .
cdr3_aa: CASSLGGSQETQYF
cdr3_nt: TGTGCCAGCAGCTTAGGGGGCTCTCAAGAGACCCAGTACTTC

j_call: TRBJ1-5
v_call: TRBV7-2
clone_size: .
d_call: TRBD1
cdr3_aa: CASSRQGDQPQHF
cdr3_nt: TGTGCCAGCAGCCGACAGGGGGATCAGCCCCAGCATTTT

j_call: TRBJ1-6
v_call: TRBV19
clone_size: .
d_call: TRBD1
cdr3_aa: CASTLQGADSPLHF
cdr3_nt: TGTGCCAGTACCCTACAGGGGGCAGATTCACCCCTCCACTTT

j_call: TRBJ1-1
v_call: TRBV7-9
clone_size: .
d_call: TRBD1
cdr3_aa: CASSEDHRGRTEAFF
cdr3_nt: TGTGCCAGCAGCGAAGACCACAGGGGGCGGACTGAAGCTTTCTTT

j_call: TRBJ2-7
v_call: TRBV7-7
clone_size: few
d_call: TRBD1
cdr3_aa: CASSLGQGNEQYF
cdr3_nt: TGTGCTAGCAGCTTGGGACAGGGCAACGAGCAGTACTTC

j_call: TRBJ1-5
v_call: TRBV27
clone_size: .
d_call: .
cdr3_aa: CASSFGGIQPQHF
cdr3_nt: TGTGCCAGCAGTTTTGGGGGCATTCAGCCCCAGCATTTT

j_call: TRBJ1-5
v_call: TRBV7-9
clone_size: .
d_call: TRBD1
cdr3_aa: CSSSLGTGRMGQPQHF
cdr3_nt: TGTTCCAGCAGCTTAGGGACAGGGAGGATGGGACAGCCCCAGCATTTT

j_call: TRBJ1-1
v_call: TRBV4-2
clone_size: .
d_call: TRBD1
cdr3_aa: CASSQDPRQGSHWRDTEAFF
cdr3_nt: TGTGCCAGCAGCCAAGATCCGAGACAGGGTTCCCATTGGAGGGACACTGAAGCTTTCTTT

j_call: TRBJ1-2
v_call: TRBV18
clone_size: few
d_call: .
cdr3_aa: CASSPPSSQGGYTF
cdr3_nt: TGTGCCAGCTCACCACCCTCCTCCCAGGGTGGCTACACCTTC

j_call: TRBJ2-5
v_call: TRBV5-1
clone_size: .
d_call: .
cdr3_aa: CASSLSGARQETQYF
cdr3_nt: TGCGCCAGCAGCTTGTCAGGGGCCCGCCAAGAGACCCAGTACTTC

j_call: TRBJ2-7
v_call: TRBV11-2
clone_size: .
d_call: .
cdr3_aa: CASSIPLSTYEQYF
cdr3_nt: TGTGCCAGCAGCATCCCGCTATCCACCTACGAGCAGTACTTC

j_call: TRBJ1-5
v_call: TRBV18
clone_size: once
d_call: TRBD1
cdr3_aa: CASSPLGQGNQPQHF
cdr3_nt: TGTGCCAGCTCACCCCTGGGACAGGGGAATCAGCCCCAGCATTTT

j_call: TRBJ1-3
v_call: TRBV20-1
clone_size: once
d_call: .
cdr3_aa: CSASTGNTIYF
cdr3_nt: TGCAGTGCTAGTACTGGAAACACCATATATTTT

j_call: TRBJ1-6
v_call: TRBV5-1
clone_size: .
d_call: TRBD1
cdr3_aa: CASSLDRGNSPLHF
cdr3_nt: TGCGCCAGCAGCTTGGACAGGGGCAATTCACCCCTCCACTTT

j_call: TRBJ2-1
v_call: TRBV7-9
clone_size: .
d_call: TRBD2
cdr3_aa: CASSTIGREVHSYNEQFF
cdr3_nt: TGTGCCAGCAGCACCATAGGGCGGGAGGTTCACTCCTACAATGAGCAGTTCTTC

j_call: TRBJ2-6
v_call: TRBV9
clone_size: once
d_call: .
cdr3_aa: CASSASQVAGANVLTF
cdr3_nt: TGTGCCAGCAGCGCCTCCCAGGTCGCTGGGGCCAACGTCCTGACTTTC

j_call: TRBJ2-2
v_call: TRBV18
clone_size: .
d_call: .
cdr3_aa: CASSPAGNTGELFF
cdr3_nt: TGTGCCAGCTCCCCGGCGGGGAACACCGGGGAGCTGTTTTTT

j_call: TRBJ1-1
v_call: TRBV10-3
clone_size: few
d_call: TRBD1
cdr3_aa: CAILTPGQGSTEAFF
cdr3_nt: TGTGCCATCCTAACTCCGGGACAGGGCAGCACTGAAGCTTTCTTT

j_call: TRBJ2-7
v_call: TRBV27
clone_size: .
d_call: TRBD1
cdr3_aa: CASSYGTGPTYEQYF
cdr3_nt: TGTGCCAGCAGTTACGGGACAGGACCAACCTACGAGCAGTACTTC

j_call: TRBJ2-5
v_call: TRBV19
clone_size: .
d_call: TRBD1
cdr3_aa: CASSRRQGKETQYF
cdr3_nt: TGTGCCAGTAGTAGGCGACAGGGGAAGGAGACCCAGTACTTC

j_call: TRBJ2-3
v_call: TRBV4-3
clone_size: few
d_call: TRBD2
cdr3_aa: CASTPEGAGAITDTQYF
cdr3_nt: TGCGCCAGCACCCCAGAGGGAGCGGGGGCCATCACAGATACGCAGTATTTT

j_call: TRBJ1-4
v_call: TRBV5-1
clone_size: .
d_call: TRBD1
cdr3_aa: CASSHRGVGEKLFF
cdr3_nt: TGCGCCAGCAGCCACAGGGGAGTGGGGGAAAAACTGTTTTTT

j_call: TRBJ1-2
v_call: TRBV5-1
clone_size: .
d_call: TRBD1
cdr3_aa: CASSKAGGQGGNYGYTF
cdr3_nt: TGCGCCAGCAGCAAGGCCGGGGGACAGGGAGGGAACTATGGCTACACCTTC

j_call: TRBJ1-5
v_call: TRBV19
clone_size: few
d_call: .
cdr3_aa: CASSDRDNQPQHF
cdr3_nt: TGTGCCAGTAGTGACAGAGACAATCAGCCCCAGCATTTT

j_call: TRBJ2-7
v_call: TRBV18
clone_size: .
d_call: TRBD1
cdr3_aa: CASSSGTEAYEQYF
cdr3_nt: TGTGCCAGCTCGTCCGGGACAGAAGCCTACGAGCAGTACTTC

j_call: TRBJ2-3
v_call: TRBV7-9
clone_size: .
d_call: TRBD2
cdr3_aa: CASRYLAEAVDTQYF
cdr3_nt: TGTGCCAGCAGGTACCTAGCGGAGGCCGTGGATACGCAGTATTTT

j_call: TRBJ2-1
v_call: TRBV2
clone_size: .
d_call: .
cdr3_aa: CASSVGRDNEQFF
cdr3_nt: TGTGCCAGCAGTGTGGGTCGGGACAATGAGCAGTTCTTC

j_call: TRBJ2-1
v_call: TRBV4-3
clone_size: .
d_call: TRBD2
cdr3_aa: CASSQLRGTSGGYYNEQFF
cdr3_nt: TGCGCCAGCAGCCAATTGCGTGGGACTAGCGGGGGCTATTACAATGAGCAGTTCTTC

j_call: TRBJ1-5
v_call: TRBV18
clone_size: .
d_call: .
cdr3_aa: CASSPAVNQPQHF
cdr3_nt: TGTGCCAGCTCACCGGCAGTCAATCAGCCCCAGCATTTT

j_call: TRBJ2-7
v_call: TRBV27
clone_size: .
d_call: TRBD1
cdr3_aa: CASSFDRVGRNEQYF
cdr3_nt: TGTGCCAGCAGTTTTGACAGGGTGGGTCGGAACGAGCAGTACTTC

j_call: TRBJ2-3
v_call: TRBV5-1
clone_size: .
d_call: TRBD2
cdr3_aa: CASSPTLSGGVYTQYF
cdr3_nt: TGCGCCAGCAGCCCGACCTTAAGCGGGGGGGTATATACGCAGTATTTT

j_call: TRBJ1-1
v_call: TRBV19
clone_size: .
d_call: .
cdr3_aa: CASSVGGTQSTEAFF
cdr3_nt: TGTGCCAGTAGTGTCGGGGGAACTCAATCCACTGAAGCTTTCTTT

j_call: TRBJ1-2
v_call: TRBV29-1
clone_size: .
d_call: TRBD1
cdr3_aa: CSVVGTGGAGYGYTF
cdr3_nt: TGCAGCGTTGTTGGGACAGGGGGCGCGGGCTATGGCTACACCTTC

j_call: TRBJ2-7
v_call: TRBV7-9
clone_size: .
d_call: .
cdr3_aa: CASSKGEGLVGSYEQYF
cdr3_nt: TGTGCCAGCAGCAAGGGAGAGGGACTCGTCGGCTCCTACGAGCAGTACTTC

j_call: TRBJ1-4
v_call: TRBV28
clone_size: .
d_call: .
cdr3_aa: CASRQSANEKLFF
cdr3_nt: TGTGCCAGTAGACAGAGCGCTAATGAAAAACTGTTTTTT